In this sample, the clone carrying this TCR beta chain turned up many times. The target antigen is unknown. These data are taken from a study of HIV-infected children after antiretroviral therapy interruption. About the study: EBV and CMV exposure was recorded in most children. Continuous-treatment samples came from weeks 0, 48 and 150.

Study-level results: The Gini coefficient of naive CD4+ repertoires rose, returning to baseline by 3 years.

Treatment described: PENTA 11 planned treatment interruption arm or continuous ART arm. Germline CDR1 reads MRHNA; CDR2 reads SNTAGT. V lost 8 bases to trimming and J lost 2 bases, with 12 bases between them. The CDR3 length is 13 residues. The TCR library was built from RNA with a 3' RACE protocol and unique molecular identifiers. TCRdb passed the 3' RACE reads through MiXCR, listing each CDR3 protein once. The top ten hold roughly 1% of the sample, which has fewer than 100,000 distinct CDR3 sequences, about 6.3% seen once. This sample comprised CD45RA+ CD4+ T cells from PBMCs, pooled from several time points, obtained from a donor given antiretroviral therapy, either interrupted or continuous. As to subset: naive CD4+ CD45RA+ CD45RO- T cells. This TCR was sampled from a pool of human donors with HIV. The V call is TRBV6-4, the J call TRBJ1-1; no firm D call. The CDR3 sequence is CASSLDDNTEAFF. The CDR3 region has the DNA TGTGCCAGCTCCTTGGACGATAACACTGAAGCTTTCTTT.